The 26 T cell receptor beta chains below were found in one sample sequenced in a study of Tregs in tolerant kidney transplant recipients. The table came from immunoSEQ multiplex PCR; TCRdb's copy has only in-frame clones and leaves some out. The sample consists of nearly 15,000 clones, about 82% of them appearing once. Material: Tregs from blood, obtained before the transplant. The receptors were gathered from a human donor who received a combined kidney and bone marrow transplant.

This clone occurred a few times. The chain employs TRBV27 and TRBJ2-7; 10 bases match TRBD1. The CDR3 consists of 16 residues. Germline lookup yields CDR1 MNHEY and CDR2 SMNVEV (reference sequence). V was pared by 8 bases and J by 5 bases, with 15 bases of the junction left unmatched. The CDR3: CASSRGPGQGDHEQYF. The CDR3 region has the DNA TGTGCCAGCTCCAGGGGTCCCGGACAGGGGGACCACGAGCAGTACTTC.

The genes are TRBV2 and TRBJ2-7; TRBD2 aligns across 10 bases. Germline CDR1 is SNHLY and CDR2 is FYNNEI. Germline trimming cut 6 bases from V and 3 bases from J; bases unmatched to any gene: 14. This CDR3 is 17 amino acids long. CDR3 sequence reads: CASRLWASGSRGYEQYF. CDR3 nucleotides: TGTGCCAGCAGGCTGTGGGCTAGCGGGAGTAGGGGCTACGAGCAGTACTTC.

Here the CDR3 reads CASSHGAGWQETQYF. CDR3 bases: TGTGCCAGCAGTCACGGGGCGGGGTGGCAAGAGACCCAGTACTTC. This chain uses TRBV6-6 with TRBJ2-5; D may be TRBD2 (6 bases). Germline V gene data show CDR1 as MNHNY and CDR2 as SVGAGI (reference sequence). Trimming pared 5 bases from V and 2 bases from J, leaving 15 bases between. CDR3 length: 15 residues.

This clone occurred a few times. The rearrangement joins TRBV5-4 to TRBJ2-3, with unresolved D. V was cut by 0 bases and J by 5 bases, with 7 bases left in between. This CDR3 is 13 amino acids long. Germline CDR1 is SGHNT and CDR2 is YYREEE (reference sequence). The DNA of the CDR3 is TGTGCCAGCAGCTTGGTACCCGGAGATACGCAGTATTTT. Protein sequence: CASSLVPGDTQYF.

This clone was counted only a few times. The chain uses TRBV7-6 and TRBJ1-5; 7 bases align to TRBD1. The CDR3 totals 13 residues. V trimming: 5 bases; J trimming: 5 bases; junction bases outside the gene matches: 3. The germline V gene has CDR1 SGHVS and CDR2 FNYEAQ. As DNA, the CDR3 is TGTGCCAGCAGCAGGGGGCTAGATCAGCCCCAGCATTTT. The encoded protein is CASSRGLDQPQHF.

V and J are TRBV27 and TRBJ2-7; 7 nucleotides agree with TRBD1. The CDR3 totals 20 residues. The V segment lost 2 bases and the J segment 1 base; nucleotides outside the gene matches: 20. CDR1 is MNHEY, CDR2 SMNVEV, per germline (reference sequence). The CDR3 nucleotides read TGTGCCAGCAGTTTACGAGCCCCCGGGACAGAACCACTAACTTCCTACGAGCAGTACTTC. Residues: CASSLRAPGTEPLTSYEQYF.

The V call is TRBV10-3, the J call TRBJ1-1; D perhaps matches TRBD1 (6 bases). Trimming cost V 7 bases and J 4 bases, with 16 bases left between them. The CDR3 has 14 residues. CDR1 is ENHRY and CDR2 is SYGVKD in the germline V gene. The CDR3 nucleotides read TGTGCCATCAAACCGATCGGGACAATCACTGAAGCTTTCTTT. This translates into CAIKPIGTITEAFF.

This chain's CDR3 is CASKRGGTDTQYF. CDR3 in DNA: TGTGCCAGCAAAAGGGGCGGAACAGATACGCAGTATTTT. V gene TRBV5-4 combines with J gene TRBJ2-3; TRBD1 is a possible D gene (5 bases). The germline V gene has CDR1 SGHNT and CDR2 YYREEE (reference sequence). The CDR3 spans 13 residues. V lost 6 bases and J 3 bases, leaving 11 bases between the germline ends.

J is TRBJ2-7 and V is TRBV5-1; 9 nucleotides match TRBD1. Trimming cost V 4 bases and J 3 bases; bases outside gene matches: 14. The CDR3 contains 17 residues. CDR1 SGHRS and CDR2 YFSETQ come from the germline V gene. CDR3 region: CASSPVPGQGKSYEQYF. The DNA of the CDR3 is TGCGCCAGCAGCCCAGTCCCGGGACAGGGAAAAAGCTACGAGCAGTACTTC.

The chain links TRBV25-1 to TRBJ2-3, with D maybe TRBD2 (5 bases). The CDR3 sequence is 16 residues long. The ends were cut back, 3 bases at V and 2 bases at J, with 15 bases in the middle. CDR1 and CDR2 (germline): MGHDK, SYGVNS. CDR3 nucleotides: TGTGCCAGCAGTGACCCCCTAGGGCGGGCCACAGATACGCAGTATTTT. This translates into CASSDPLGRATDTQYF.

V usage is TRBV10-3 and J usage is TRBJ2-3; D may be TRBD2 (5 bases). The CDR3 is 13 residues long. With 7 bases removed from V and 4 bases from J, the gap between germline ends came to 12 bases. Germline V CDR1 and CDR2: ENHRY, SYGVKD. As DNA, the CDR3 is TGTGCCATCAACGAGGGTCTCGCAGATACGCAGTATTTT. This sequence encodes CAINEGLADTQYF.

This chain connects TRBV5-1 to TRBJ2-7; D perhaps matches TRBD2 (5 bases). The V end was cut by 5 bases, the J end by 0 bases, with 9 bases between. The CDR3 is 13 amino acids. From germline, CDR1 is SGHRS and CDR2 YFSETQ. This CDR3 is CASSRRASYEQYF. In nucleotides, the CDR3 is TGCGCCAGCAGTCGGCGGGCCTCCTACGAGCAGTACTTC.

This clone was counted between two and nine times. The rearrangement links TRBV27 to TRBJ2-7, with a possible D match to TRBD2 (6 bases). Germline V CDR1 and CDR2: MNHEY, SMNVEV (reference sequence). This CDR3 spans 14 amino acids. V dropped 3 bases and J dropped 5 bases, with 14 bases sitting between them. CDR3 residues: CASSFGGRLHEQYF. CDR3 sequence (DNA): TGTGCCAGCAGTTTCGGAGGGAGGCTCCACGAGCAGTACTTC.

The genes are TRBV5-4 and TRBJ2-1; 7 bases fit TRBD2. This CDR3 comprises 16 residues. CDR1 is SGHNT, CDR2 YYREEE, per germline (reference sequence). Trimming removed 4 bases from V and 0 bases from J; junction bases left unmatched: 7. The CDR3 is CASSRTLASSYNEQFF. CDR3 coding DNA: TGTGCCAGCAGCCGAACACTAGCGAGCTCCTACAATGAGCAGTTCTTC.

Here the CDR3 DNA reads TGTGCCAGCAGCCCTACAGGGGCGAGCTATGGCTACACCTTC. Translating gives CASSPTGASYGYTF. The chain employs TRBV9 and TRBJ1-2, with 7 positions matching TRBD1. Trimming took 4 bases from V and 4 from J; bases not matched to a gene: 7. CDR3 length: 14 amino acids. Germline CDR1 and CDR2: SGDLS and YYNGEE.

The V and J genes are TRBV6-6 and TRBJ2-7; 9 bases line up with TRBD2. Germline values: CDR1 MNHNY, CDR2 SVGAGI (reference sequence). The CDR3 consists of 14 residues. The V gene end was trimmed by 7 bases and the J gene end by 2 bases; junction bases not matched to a gene: 6. The CDR3 region is CASTSSGTPYEQYF. CDR3 coding DNA: TGTGCCAGCACCTCTAGCGGGACCCCCTACGAGCAGTACTTC.

V and J are TRBV15 and TRBJ2-2; possible D gene TRBD2, 6 bases. Germline V lookup: CDR1 LNHNV, CDR2 YYDKDF (reference sequence). Between the trimmed V and J ends, which lost 0 bases and 0 bases, there was a span of 14 bases. The CDR3 contains 18 residues. Written as DNA, the CDR3 is TGTGCCACCAGCAGAGATTACGGCCCGGGGGCGAACACCGGGGAGCTGTTTTTT. This gives the protein CATSRDYGPGANTGELFF.

The chain employs TRBV10-1 and TRBJ1-2; the match to TRBD1 covers 7 bases. This CDR3 is built from 14 residues. V was clipped by 4 bases and J by 6 bases; unmatched bases: 8. Germline lookup yields CDR1 WNHNN and CDR2 SYGVQD (reference sequence). The CDR3 DNA is TGCGCCAGCAGTGCCAAAAGGGACAGTCATGGCTACACCTTC. Residues: CASSAKRDSHGYTF.

The rearrangement uses TRBV9 and TRBJ2-5; D perhaps matches TRBD2 (6 bases). The CDR3 covers 13 residues. Germline CDR1 is SGDLS and CDR2 is YYNGEE. The germline V and J ends were trimmed by 3 bases and 5 bases, with 11 bases remaining between them. The CDR3 region is CASSARGWETQYF. The CDR3 DNA follows: TGTGCCAGCAGCGCACGGGGGTGGGAGACCCAGTACTTC.

This sequence joins TRBV6-5 and TRBJ1-1; maybe TRBD1 (6 bases). CDR3 size: 14 residues. V lost 6 bases and J 0 bases, leaving 11 bases between the germline ends. CDR1 and CDR2 from the germline V gene are MNHEY and SVGAGI. CDR3 DNA sequence: TGTGCCAGCAGGGCCAGGGGCATGAACACTGAAGCTTTCTTT. Translation gives CASRARGMNTEAFF.

The chain has TRBV27 and TRBJ1-1; the D gene is possibly TRBD1 (6 bases). Germline V gives CDR1 MNHEY, CDR2 SMNVEV (reference sequence). This CDR3 region has 16 residues. Between the trimmed V and J ends, which lost 6 bases and 0 bases, there was a span of 17 bases. DNA for the CDR3: TGTGCCAGCAGACCCCTAGGGCAGGGGATGAACACTGAAGCTTTCTTT. Translated, it gives CASRPLGQGMNTEAFF.

CDR3 loop: CASSSHGQGYEQYF. DNA for the CDR3: TGCGCCAGCAGCTCCCACGGACAGGGATACGAGCAGTACTTC. The chain has TRBV5-1 and TRBJ2-7; TRBD1 matches at 8 bases. The V gene's germline CDR1 is SGHRS and CDR2 YFSETQ. The V gene end was trimmed by 3 bases and the J gene end by 4 bases; junction bases not matched to a gene: 6. The length of the CDR3 is 14 residues.

This chain connects TRBV28 to TRBJ2-1, with 12 bases aligning to TRBD2. The CDR3 runs 17 residues. The ends lost 6 bases at V and 0 bases at J; junction bases unmatched: 6. Germline V CDR1 and CDR2: MDHEN, SYDVKM. CDR3 sequence: CASRRTSGRTSYNEQFF. CDR3 coding DNA: TGTGCCAGCAGACGTACTAGCGGGAGGACCTCCTACAATGAGCAGTTCTTC.

This clone appeared once. CDR3 residues: CASSFWGTSGRNEQFF. Written as DNA, the CDR3 is TGTGCCAGCAGCTTTTGGGGGACTAGCGGGAGGAATGAGCAGTTCTTC. This sequence joins TRBV7-8 and TRBJ2-1; 15 nucleotides match TRBD2. The CDR3 length is 16 residues. V was clipped by 3 bases and J by 7 bases; unmatched bases: 4. The germline V gene has CDR1 SGHVS and CDR2 FQNEAQ.

This clone was observed a few times. The CDR3 region is CASSKWTFGGYTF. In DNA form, the CDR3 reads TGTGCCAGTAGTAAGTGGACTTTCGGGGGCTACACCTTC. The gene calls are TRBV19 and TRBJ1-2, with no clear D. V gave up 4 bases and J gave up 8 bases, with 14 bases separating them. The CDR3 is 13 residues long. Germline V gene data show CDR1 as LNHDA and CDR2 as SQIVND (reference sequence).

The rearrangement uses TRBV5-5 and TRBJ1-6, with a weak D call TRBD1 (5 bases). The CDR3 is 15 residues long. The germline V gene encodes CDR1 SGHKS and CDR2 YYEKEE (reference sequence). Trimming pared 6 bases from V and 7 bases from J, leaving 17 bases between. CDR3 protein: CASNGLAGGNSPLHF. DNA of the CDR3: TGTGCCAGCAATGGTCTCGCGGGGGGGAATTCACCCCTCCACTTT.